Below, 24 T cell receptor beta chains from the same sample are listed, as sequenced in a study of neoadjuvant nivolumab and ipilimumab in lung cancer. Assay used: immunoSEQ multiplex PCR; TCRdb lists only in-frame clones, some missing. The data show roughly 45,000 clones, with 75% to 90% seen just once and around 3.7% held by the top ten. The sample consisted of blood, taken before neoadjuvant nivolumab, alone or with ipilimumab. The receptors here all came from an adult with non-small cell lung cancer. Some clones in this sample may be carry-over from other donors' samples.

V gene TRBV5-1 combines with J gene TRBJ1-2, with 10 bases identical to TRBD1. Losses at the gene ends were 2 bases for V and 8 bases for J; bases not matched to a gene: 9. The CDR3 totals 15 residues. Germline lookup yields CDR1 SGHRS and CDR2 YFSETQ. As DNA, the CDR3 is TGCGCCAGCAGCTTTGGAGGGGGACAGGGGAGAGGCTACACCTTC. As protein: CASSFGGGQGRGYTF.

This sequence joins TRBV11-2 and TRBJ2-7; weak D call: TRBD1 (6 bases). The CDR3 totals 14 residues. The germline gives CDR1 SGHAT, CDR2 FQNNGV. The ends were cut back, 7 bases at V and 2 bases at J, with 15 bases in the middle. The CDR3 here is CASTLRTETYEQYF. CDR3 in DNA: TGTGCCAGCACCCTAAGGACAGAGACCTACGAGCAGTACTTC.

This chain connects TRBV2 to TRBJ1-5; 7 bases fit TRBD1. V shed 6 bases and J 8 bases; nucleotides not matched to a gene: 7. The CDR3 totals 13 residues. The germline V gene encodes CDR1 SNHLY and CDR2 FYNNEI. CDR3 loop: CASSEGAREPQHF. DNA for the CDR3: TGTGCCAGCAGCGAGGGGGCCCGGGAGCCCCAGCATTTT.

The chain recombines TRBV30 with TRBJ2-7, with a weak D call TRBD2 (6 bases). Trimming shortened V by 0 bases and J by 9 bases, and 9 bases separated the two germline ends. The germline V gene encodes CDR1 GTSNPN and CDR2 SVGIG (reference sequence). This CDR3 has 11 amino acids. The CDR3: CAWSVLGGQYF. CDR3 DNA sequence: TGTGCCTGGAGTGTACTGGGGGGGCAGTACTTC.

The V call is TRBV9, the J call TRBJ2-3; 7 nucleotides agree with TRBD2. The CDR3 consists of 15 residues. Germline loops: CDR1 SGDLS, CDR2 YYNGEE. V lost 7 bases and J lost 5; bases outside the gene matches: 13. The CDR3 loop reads CASGVGGRAGDTQYF. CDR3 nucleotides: TGTGCCAGCGGGGTGGGAGGGAGGGCCGGAGATACGCAGTATTTT. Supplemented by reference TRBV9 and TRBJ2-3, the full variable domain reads DSGVTQTPKHLITATGQRVTLRCSPRSGDLSVYWYQQSLDQGLQFLIQYYNGEERAKGNILERFSAQQFPDLHSELNLSSLELGDSALYFCASGVGGRAGDTQYFGPGTRLTVL.

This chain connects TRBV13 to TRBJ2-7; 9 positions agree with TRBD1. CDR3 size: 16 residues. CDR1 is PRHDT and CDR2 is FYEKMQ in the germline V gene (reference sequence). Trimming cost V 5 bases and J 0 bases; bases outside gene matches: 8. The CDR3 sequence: CASSVGTGRLSYEQYF. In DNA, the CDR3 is TGTGCCAGCAGCGTCGGGACAGGGCGCCTCTCCTACGAGCAGTACTTC.

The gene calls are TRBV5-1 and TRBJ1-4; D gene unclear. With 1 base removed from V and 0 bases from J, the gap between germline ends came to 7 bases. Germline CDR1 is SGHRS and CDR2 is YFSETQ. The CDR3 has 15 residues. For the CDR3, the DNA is TGCGCCAGCAGCTTGTACAGTGCAACTAATGAAAAACTGTTTTTT. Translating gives CASSLYSATNEKLFF. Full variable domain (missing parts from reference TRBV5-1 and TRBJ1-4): KAGVTQTPRYLIKTRGQQVTLSCSPISGHRSVSWYQQTPGQGLQFLFEYFSETQRNKGNFPGRFSGRQFSNSRSEMNVSTLELGDSALYLCASSLYSATNEKLFFGSGTQLSVL.

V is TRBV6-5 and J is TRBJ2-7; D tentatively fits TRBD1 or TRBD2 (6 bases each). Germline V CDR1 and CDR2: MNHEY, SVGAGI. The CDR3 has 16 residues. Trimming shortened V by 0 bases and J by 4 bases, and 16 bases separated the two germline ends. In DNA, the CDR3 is TGTGCCAGCAGTTACTCGTTGTCGGGGGACACTTACGAGCAGTACTTC. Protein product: CASSYSLSGDTYEQYF.

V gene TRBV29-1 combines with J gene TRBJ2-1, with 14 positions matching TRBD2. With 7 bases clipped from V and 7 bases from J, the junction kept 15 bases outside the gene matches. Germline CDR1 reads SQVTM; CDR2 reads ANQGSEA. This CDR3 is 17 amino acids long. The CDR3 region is CSGTGRWTSGRSNEQFF. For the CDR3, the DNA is TGCAGCGGTACAGGGAGGTGGACTAGCGGGAGGAGTAATGAGCAGTTCTTC.

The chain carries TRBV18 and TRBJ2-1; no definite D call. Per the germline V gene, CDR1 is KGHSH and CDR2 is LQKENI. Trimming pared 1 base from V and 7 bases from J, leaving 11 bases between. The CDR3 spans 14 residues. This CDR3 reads CASSPQLPPNEQFF. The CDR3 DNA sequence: TGTGCCAGCTCACCACAGCTTCCTCCAAATGAGCAGTTCTTC.

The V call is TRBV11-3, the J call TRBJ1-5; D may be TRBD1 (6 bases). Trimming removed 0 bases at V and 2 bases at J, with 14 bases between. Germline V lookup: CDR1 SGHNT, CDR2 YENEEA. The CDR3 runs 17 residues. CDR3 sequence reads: CASSLDYTGYGNQPQHF. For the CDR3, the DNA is TGTGCCAGCAGCTTAGATTATACAGGGTATGGCAATCAGCCCCAGCATTTT.

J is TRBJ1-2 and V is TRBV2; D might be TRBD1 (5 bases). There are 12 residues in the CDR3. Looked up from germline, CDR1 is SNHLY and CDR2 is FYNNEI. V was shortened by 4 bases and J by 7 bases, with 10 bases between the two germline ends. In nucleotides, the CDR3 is TGTGCCAGCAGTGTGGTCAGGGCTGGCTACACCTTC. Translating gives CASSVVRAGYTF.

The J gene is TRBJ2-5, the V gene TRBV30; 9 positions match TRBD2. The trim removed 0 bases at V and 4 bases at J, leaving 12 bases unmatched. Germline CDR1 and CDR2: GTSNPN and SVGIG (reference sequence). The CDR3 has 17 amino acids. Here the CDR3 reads CAWSVPRLAGLGETQYF. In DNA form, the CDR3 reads TGTGCCTGGAGTGTACCTCGGCTAGCGGGATTAGGAGAGACCCAGTACTTC.

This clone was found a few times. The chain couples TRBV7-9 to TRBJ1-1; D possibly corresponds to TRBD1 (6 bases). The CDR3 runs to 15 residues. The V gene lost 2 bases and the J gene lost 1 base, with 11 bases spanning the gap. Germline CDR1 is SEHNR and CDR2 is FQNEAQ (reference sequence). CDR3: CASSLPGQRNTEAFF. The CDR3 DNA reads TGTGCCAGCAGCTTACCCGGACAGAGGAACACTGAAGCTTTCTTT.

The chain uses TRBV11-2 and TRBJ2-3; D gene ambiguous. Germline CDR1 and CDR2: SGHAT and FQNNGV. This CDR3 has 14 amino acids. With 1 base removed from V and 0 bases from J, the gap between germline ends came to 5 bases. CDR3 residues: CASSLAWSTDTQYF. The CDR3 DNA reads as TGTGCCAGCAGCTTAGCCTGGAGCACAGATACGCAGTATTTT.

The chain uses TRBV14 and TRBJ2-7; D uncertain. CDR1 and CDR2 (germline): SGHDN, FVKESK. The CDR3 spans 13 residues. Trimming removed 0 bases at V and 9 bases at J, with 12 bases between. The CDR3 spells CASSQETGRTQYF. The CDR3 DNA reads TGTGCCAGCAGCCAAGAAACGGGCCGCACGCAGTACTTC.

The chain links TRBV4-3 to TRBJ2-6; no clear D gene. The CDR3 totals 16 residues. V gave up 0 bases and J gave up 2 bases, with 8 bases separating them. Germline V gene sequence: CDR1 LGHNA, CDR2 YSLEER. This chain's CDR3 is CASSQEQSAGANVLTF. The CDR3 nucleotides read TGCGCCAGCAGCCAAGAACAGTCCGCTGGGGCCAACGTCCTGACTTTC.

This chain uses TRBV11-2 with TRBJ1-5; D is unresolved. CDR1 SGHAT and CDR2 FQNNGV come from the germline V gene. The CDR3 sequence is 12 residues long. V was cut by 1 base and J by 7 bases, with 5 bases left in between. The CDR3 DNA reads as TGTGCCAGCAGCTTAGCCGGCCAGCCCCAGCATTTT. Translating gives CASSLAGQPQHF.

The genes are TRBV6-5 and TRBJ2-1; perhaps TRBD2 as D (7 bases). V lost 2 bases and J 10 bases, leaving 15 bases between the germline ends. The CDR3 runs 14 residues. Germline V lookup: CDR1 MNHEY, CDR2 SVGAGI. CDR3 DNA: TGTGCCAGCAGTTACCCCGGGGGGCGGATGGAGCAGTTCTTC. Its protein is CASSYPGGRMEQFF.

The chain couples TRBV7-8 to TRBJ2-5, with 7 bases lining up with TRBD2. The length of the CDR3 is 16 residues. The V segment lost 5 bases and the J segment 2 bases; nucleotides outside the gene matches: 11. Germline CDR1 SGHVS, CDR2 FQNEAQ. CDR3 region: CASSPLAGLLQETQYF. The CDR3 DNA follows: TGTGCCAGCAGCCCCTTAGCGGGTTTATTACAAGAGACCCAGTACTTC.

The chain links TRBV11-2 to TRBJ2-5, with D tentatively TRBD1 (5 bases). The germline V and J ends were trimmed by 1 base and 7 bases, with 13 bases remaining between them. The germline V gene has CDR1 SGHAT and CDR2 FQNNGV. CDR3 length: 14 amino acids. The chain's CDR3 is CASSLADSQGTQYF. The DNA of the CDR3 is TGTGCCAGCAGCTTAGCCGACAGTCAGGGGACCCAGTACTTC.

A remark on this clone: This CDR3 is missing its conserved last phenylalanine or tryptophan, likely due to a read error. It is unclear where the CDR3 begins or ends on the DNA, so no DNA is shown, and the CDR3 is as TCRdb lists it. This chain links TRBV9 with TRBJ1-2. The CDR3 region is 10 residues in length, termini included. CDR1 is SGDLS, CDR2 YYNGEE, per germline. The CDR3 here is CASSVVRPPI.

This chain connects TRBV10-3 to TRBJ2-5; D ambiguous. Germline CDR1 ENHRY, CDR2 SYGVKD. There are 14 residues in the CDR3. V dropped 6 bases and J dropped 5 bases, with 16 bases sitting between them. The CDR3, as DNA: TGTGCCATCAGCCGGCGGACGGAAGGGGAGACCCAGTACTTC. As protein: CAISRRTEGETQYF.

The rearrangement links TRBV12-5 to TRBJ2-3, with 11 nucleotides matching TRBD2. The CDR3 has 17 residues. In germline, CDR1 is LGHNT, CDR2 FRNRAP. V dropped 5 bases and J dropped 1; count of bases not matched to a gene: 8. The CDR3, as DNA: TGTGCTAGTGGTCTAAGCAAGGGACTAGCGGGCACAGATACGCAGTATTTT. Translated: CASGLSKGLAGTDTQYF.